This is a list of T cell receptor beta chains from one sample in a study of blood T cell repertoires in COVID-19. Profiled with immunoSEQ multiplex PCR; TCRdb holds only in-frame clones, not every one. The sample has 60,000 or so clones, 65% to 90% seen once. Material for sequencing was peripheral blood. The receptors originated from a human donor in a cohort sampled during active COVID-19. The CDR3 runs from the conserved cysteine through the conserved F or W. A D gene is named only where the DNA matches it firmly. Size values are once, few and many counts, or a class for expanded clones, and some rows have none.

j_gene	v_gene	abundance	d_gene	CDR3nt	CDR3aa
TRBJ2-7	TRBV10-2	NA	TRBD2	TGCGCCAGCAATGGCCCGGGACTAGCGGGGACCTACGAGCAGTACTTC	CASNGPGLAGTYEQYF
TRBJ2-7	TRBV5-6	once	NA	TGTGCCAGCAGCTTGGGGTCGGGGGACCTCCTTGTCCCCACCTACGAGCAGTACTTC	CASSLGSGDLLVPTYEQYF
TRBJ1-4	TRBV19	NA	NA	TGTGCCAGTAGTATAGTAGCGGAAACTAATGAAAAACTGTTTTTT	CASSIVAETNEKLFF
TRBJ1-1	TRBV12-5	NA	TRBD1	TGTGCTAGTGGTTTAGAAGACAGGGCATACACTGAAGCTTTCTTT	CASGLEDRAYTEAFF
TRBJ2-3	TRBV5-1	NA	NA	TGCGCCAGCAGCTTGGTGGACACCGGGTCCACAGATACGCAGTATTTT	CASSLVDTGSTDTQYF
TRBJ1-5	TRBV6-2/TRBV6-3	NA	NA	TGTGCCAGCAGCTCCGGGAACTCGAATCAGCCCCAGCATTTT	CASSSGNSNQPQHF
TRBJ2-5	TRBV24-1	NA	TRBD2	TGTGCCACCAGTGACCCAACTAGCGGGGCCTCCCTTACGTGGCAAGAGACCCAGTACTTC	CATSDPTSGASLTWQETQYF
TRBJ2-5	TRBV10-3	NA	TRBD2	TGTGCCATCTCCCCTAGCGGGGGGTCTGAGACCCAGTACTTC	CAISPSGGSETQYF
TRBJ2-1	TRBV9	once	TRBD2	TGTGCCAGCAACCAACGGAGCGGGGGGTATAACAATGAGCAGTTCTTC	CASNQRSGGYNNEQFF
TRBJ2-1	TRBV6-5	NA	TRBD2	TGTGCCAGCAGTTACGTCACTAGCGGGGGATTTGGTGAGCAGTTCTTC	CASSYVTSGGFGEQFF
TRBJ1-2	TRBV25-1	NA	NA	TGTGCCTCAAGGGCGGGGGGCGCCTATGGCTACACCTTC	CASRAGGAYGYTF
TRBJ2-1	TRBV18	few	NA	TGTGCCAGCTCACCAAGGGGGAGAGAGCAGTTCTTC	CASSPRGREQFF
TRBJ2-7	TRBV6-2/TRBV6-3	once	TRBD1	TGTGCCAGCAGTTACTCCACCACAGGGGGCTTCTACGAGCAGTACTTC	CASSYSTTGGFYEQYF
TRBJ2-1	TRBV3-1/TRBV3-2	once	TRBD2	TGTGCCAGCAGCCAACTGGGACTAGCGGCCAATGAGCAGTTCTTC	CASSQLGLAANEQFF
TRBJ1-4	TRBV7-9	NA	TRBD1	TGTGCCAGCAGCTTATTTTTTGGGACAGCAACTAATGAAAAACTGTTTTTT	CASSLFFGTATNEKLFF
TRBJ2-7	TRBV2	NA	NA	TGTGCCAGCCAAGGGGGGGGCGTGCAGTACTTC	CASQGGGVQYF
TRBJ2-1	TRBV6-5	NA	NA	TGTGCCAGCACCAATCCCTACAATGAGCAGTTCTTC	CASTNPYNEQFF
TRBJ2-3	TRBV5-4	NA	TRBD2	TGTGCCAGCAGCTTGGTAGTAGCGGGGCCAAGCACAGATACGCAGTATTTT	CASSLVVAGPSTDTQYF
TRBJ1-2	TRBV5-6	NA	NA	TGTGCCAGCAGGTTAGAGGGGGGGAGCTATGGCTACACCTTC	CASRLEGGSYGYTF
TRBJ1-5	TRBV2	NA	NA	TGTGCCAGCAGTGCGACCCCCGGGAACAATCAGCCCCAGCATTTT	CASSATPGNNQPQHF
TRBJ2-4	TRBV5-8	NA	TRBD2	TGTGCCAGCACCTCCGGGACTAGCGGTTTTAACATTCAGTACTTC	CASTSGTSGFNIQYF
TRBJ2-7	TRBV14	NA	NA	TGTGCCAGCAGCCACTGGGGAGGGGGGGACGAGCAGTACTTC	CASSHWGGGDEQYF
TRBJ1-5	TRBV2	NA	NA	TGTGCCAGCAGTGAAAGTCGGGATCAGCCCCAGCATTTT	CASSESRDQPQHF
TRBJ1-2	TRBV4-2	once	NA	TGTGCCAGCAGCCAAGAAGACCAGGGTTATGGCTACACCTTC	CASSQEDQGYGYTF
TRBJ2-5	TRBV29-1	NA	TRBD1	TGCAGCGGCTCAGGGGGAGAGACCCAGTACTTC	CSGSGGETQYF
TRBJ2-3	TRBV19	NA	TRBD1	TGTGCCAGTAGGGGGACAGGGTGGACAGATACGCAGTATTTT	CASRGTGWTDTQYF
TRBJ1-6	TRBV2	few	NA	TGTGCCAGCAGTGTAACTGGGGAGAATTCACCCCTCCACTTT	CASSVTGENSPLHF
TRBJ2-2	TRBV14	NA	TRBD1	TGTGCCAGCAGCCAAGATAGGCCCAGGGGGCTCGCCGGGGAGCTGTTTTTT	CASSQDRPRGLAGELFF
TRBJ2-1	TRBV7-2	NA	TRBD2	TGTGCCAGCAGCTTAACAGCGGGGTACAATGAGCAGTTCTTC	CASSLTAGYNEQFF
TRBJ2-7	TRBV9	NA	TRBD1	TGTGCCAGCAGCGCCCGACAGGGGTCCTCCTACGAGCAGTACTTC	CASSARQGSSYEQYF
TRBJ2-7	TRBV27	NA	NA	TGTGCCAGTAGTGCTGGCAGGGTGAACGAGCAGTACTTC	CASSAGRVNEQYF
TRBJ2-7	TRBV7-3	NA	NA	TGTGCCAGCAGCCCAAGCGGCAGGTTGTACGAGCAGTACTTC	CASSPSGRLYEQYF
TRBJ1-2	TRBV5-1	NA	NA	TGCGCCAGCAGCTTGAATCAAAACTATGGCTACACCTTC	CASSLNQNYGYTF
TRBJ1-1	TRBV12-3/TRBV12-4	NA	NA	TGTGCCAGCAGCTTGCGTTTGACTGAAGCTTTCTTT	CASSLRLTEAFF
TRBJ2-1	TRBV7-2	NA	NA	TGTGCCAGCAGCTTAGCGAGGCCAGGGGTGGACAATGAGCAGTTCTTC	CASSLARPGVDNEQFF
TRBJ2-1	TRBV12-3/TRBV12-4	NA	TRBD1	TGTGCCAGCGGACGGACAGGGCAGCAGTTCTTC	CASGRTGQQFF
TRBJ2-3	TRBV7-2	NA	TRBD1	TGTGCCAGCAGCTTCCAGGGGGAAGATACGCAGTATTTT	CASSFQGEDTQYF
TRBJ2-3	TRBV5-8	few	TRBD1	TGTGCCAGCAGCTTTACAGGGGACACAGATACGCAGTATTTT	CASSFTGDTDTQYF
TRBJ1-6	TRBV16	large	TRBD1	TGTGCCAGCAGCCAATCCCGGGACAGTTATAATTCACCCCTCCACTTT	CASSQSRDSYNSPLHF
TRBJ2-4	TRBV7-2	NA	TRBD2	TGTGCCAGCAGCTTAGGCGGGGGGCGCCGGGAAAACATTCAGTACTTC	CASSLGGGRRENIQYF
TRBJ2-2	TRBV4-3	NA	NA	TGCGCCAGCAGCCAAGACAGAGCGGTGAACACCGGGGAGCTGTTTTTT	CASSQDRAVNTGELFF
TRBJ2-3	TRBV3-1/TRBV3-2	NA	TRBD2	TGTGCCAGCAGCCTCCGACTAGCGGGGGGGATCACAGATACGCAGTATTTT	CASSLRLAGGITDTQYF
TRBJ1-5	TRBV27	NA	TRBD1	TGTGCCAGCAGTCTCGGACAGGGCACCCTTCCCCAGCATTTT	CASSLGQGTLPQHF